The clone carrying this T cell receptor beta chain appeared once. Per the authors' pipeline: Reference gene primers were amplified, and this amplification served to estimate nucleated cell counts. Libraries were prepared by immunoSEQ multiplex PCR; TCRdb keeps only in-frame clonotypes and omits some of them. V, J and clone size were drawn from that table, and D and trimming were deduced from the DNA. The sample lists a few hundred thousand clones, 91% occurring once. The sample belongs to a study of blood T cell repertoires in COVID-19. About the study: Sources were T cells, B-cell-depleted T cells, or PBMCs; the material itself was cDNA or gDNA.

The V gene lost 1 base and the J gene lost 8 bases, with 14 bases spanning the gap. The germline CDR1 and CDR2 sequences are MGHDK and SYGVNS. The CDR3 is 14 residues long. Exposed participants encountered a COVID-19 case during the 2 weeks preceding study entry. Material: PBMCs or T cells enriched from blood (not recorded which). This sequence joins TRBV25-1 and TRBJ1-1; D is perhaps TRBD1 (6 bases). The sequence was obtained from a woman between 40 and 55 years old who had been exposed to COVID-19. For the CDR3, the DNA is TGTGCCAGCAGTGAATCCCTCGACAGGTTAGAAGCTTTCTTT. It specifies CASSESLDRLEAFF.